The 17 T cell receptor beta chains below come from one sample, sequenced in a study of blood T cell repertoires in COVID-19. Sequencing used immunoSEQ multiplex PCR; TCRdb keeps in-frame clones, though not all of them. The profile covers more than 65,000 clones, with around 83% appearing a single time and about 3.8% taken by the ten largest. Material for sequencing was peripheral blood. The source is a man aged 50 or older with acute or convalescent COVID-19.

CDR3 DNA sequence: TGTGCCAGCAGCCAAGGGGAGGGGGTCGTGGGCACTGAAGCTTTCTTT. Translation gives CASSQGEGVVGTEAFF. This sequence joins TRBV3-1 (or the pseudogene TRBV3-2) and TRBJ1-1, with a weak D call TRBD1 (6 bases). Germline V gene data show CDR1 as LGHDT and CDR2 as YNNKEL (reference sequence). V lost 1 base, J lost 4 bases, and 16 bases lay in between. The CDR3 totals 16 residues.

The V call is TRBV30, the J call TRBJ1-5, with a possible D match to TRBD1 (6 bases). There are 15 residues in the CDR3. Germline V gene sequence: CDR1 GTSNPN, CDR2 SVGIG (reference sequence). V was shortened by 4 bases and J by 1 base, with 14 bases between the two germline ends. In DNA form, the CDR3 reads TGTGCCTGGAACCAGGGGCCATCGAGCAATCAGCCCCAGCATTTT. The encoded protein is CAWNQGPSSNQPQHF.

The CDR3 DNA sequence: TGTGCCAGCAGCGAGACAGGGTACTATCAGCCCCAGCATTTT. This translates into CASSETGYYQPQHF. The V gene is TRBV2, the J gene TRBJ1-5; 7 bases map to TRBD1. J gave up 5 bases and V 6 bases, and 7 bases lay outside the gene matches. Germline V lookup: CDR1 SNHLY, CDR2 FYNNEI. There are 14 residues in the CDR3.

The chain joins TRBV9 to TRBJ2-1, with TRBD2 matching 13 bases. V shed 4 bases, J shed 5 bases, and the junction held 3 bases outside the gene matches. The CDR3 extends over 15 amino acids. Germline CDR1 SGDLS, CDR2 YYNGEE. As DNA, the CDR3 is TGTGCCAGCAGCCCAGGACTAGCGGGGGACAATGAGCAGTTCTTC. It translates to CASSPGLAGDNEQFF.

This chain connects TRBV7-6 to TRBJ2-7; TRBD2 might be the D (6 bases). Germline CDR1 and CDR2: SGHVS and FNYEAQ. Trimming cost V 6 bases and J 2 bases, with 11 bases left between them. The CDR3 runs to 13 residues. As DNA, the CDR3 is TGTGCCAGCAGTTCGGGGAGGACCTACGAGCAGTACTTC. As protein: CASSSGRTYEQYF.

This chain uses TRBV11-3 with TRBJ1-3, with 7 bases fitting TRBD1. Germline CDR1 reads SGHNT; CDR2 reads YENEEA. The CDR3 loop spans 15 amino acids. J was trimmed by 7 bases and V by 5 bases; bases with no gene match: 11. CDR3 in DNA: TGTGCCAGCAGCCGAGGGGGCCGGGAGTTGAACACCATATATTTT. Translation gives CASSRGGRELNTIYF.

The J gene is TRBJ2-7, the V gene TRBV12-3 or TRBV12-4; D remains unclear. V gave up 4 bases and J gave up 3 bases, with 10 bases separating them. The length of the CDR3 is 13 residues. Written as DNA, the CDR3 is TGTGCCAGCAGTTCGACTCTAAGCTACGAGCAGTACTTC. It translates to CASSSTLSYEQYF.

The V gene is TRBV5-6, the J gene TRBJ1-1; no firm D call. Germline assignment: CDR1 SGHDT and CDR2 YYEEEE. The length of the CDR3 is 11 residues. The V end was cut by 3 bases, the J end by 3 bases, with 3 bases between. The CDR3 region is CASSSYTEAFF. The CDR3 DNA follows: TGTGCCAGCAGCTCCTACACTGAAGCTTTCTTT.

This clone was counted only a few times. CDR3 sequence (DNA): TGTGCCAGCAGCCAACTCCAACAGGGGGGCACTGAAGCTTTCTTT. This translates into CASSQLQQGGTEAFF. The chain combines TRBV3-1 (or the pseudogene TRBV3-2) with TRBJ1-1, with 8 bases aligning to TRBD1. J was trimmed by 4 bases and V by 2 bases; bases with no gene match: 6. Germline CDR1 is LGHDT and CDR2 is YNNKEL (reference sequence). This CDR3 has 15 amino acids.

V usage is TRBV7-8 and J usage is TRBJ2-1, with TRBD2 matching 11 bases. V lost 1 base to trimming and J lost 10 bases; unmatched junction nucleotides: 3. Germline V gives CDR1 SGHVS, CDR2 FQNEAQ. This CDR3 is 14 amino acids long. The CDR3, as DNA: TGTGCCAGCAGCTTAGGAACTAGCGGGAGAGAGCAGTTCTTC. As protein: CASSLGTSGREQFF. Full variable domain (outside the CDR3, taken from reference TRBV7-8 and TRBJ2-1): GAGVSQSPRYKVAKRGQDVALRCDPISGHVSLFWYQQALGQGPEFLTYFQNEAQLDKSGLPSDRFFAERPEGSVSTLKIQRTQQEDSAVYLCASSLGTSGREQFFGPGTRLTVL.

For the CDR3, the DNA is TGTGCCACCCCCGAGCGGGAGGTTTTCACCGGGGAGCTGTTTTTT. Its protein is CATPEREVFTGELFF. V is TRBV7-9 and J is TRBJ2-2; 9 bases align to TRBD2. V gave up 10 bases and J gave up 4 bases; unmatched junction bases: 10. The CDR3 is 15 amino acids. Germline-derived CDR1 and CDR2 are SEHNR and FQNEAQ (reference sequence).

The CDR3 region has the DNA TGCAGCGTTTCACCCCACGGAGGGGCGGGGTCCGGGGAGCTGTTTTTT. It codes for CSVSPHGGAGSGELFF. This chain uses TRBV29-1 with TRBJ2-2, with D possibly being TRBD2 (6 bases). This CDR3 region has 16 residues. The germline V gene has CDR1 SQVTM and CDR2 ANQGSEA. V was clipped by 5 bases and J by 6 bases, with 22 bases between them.

The chain joins TRBV9 to TRBJ1-3, with D uncertain. This CDR3 comprises 13 residues. Trimming stripped 2 bases from V and 4 bases from J, with 7 bases between. Germline values: CDR1 SGDLS, CDR2 YYNGEE. The CDR3 DNA sequence: TGTGCCAGCAGCGTTCCCGGGGGAAACACCATATATTTT. Translating gives CASSVPGGNTIYF.

This clone has a single count. This chain links TRBV5-1 with TRBJ2-6; D might be TRBD2 (5 bases). The CDR3 runs 17 residues. The V gene's germline CDR1 is SGHRS and CDR2 YFSETQ. V lost 0 bases to trimming and J lost 2 bases, with 12 bases between them. The chain's CDR3 is CASSLVGGEPGANVLTF. CDR3 coding DNA: TGCGCCAGCAGCTTGGTTGGTGGGGAGCCTGGGGCCAACGTCCTGACTTTC.

The chain uses TRBV6-5 and TRBJ2-7; D is undetermined. V was cut by 0 bases and J by 6 bases, with 3 bases left in between. Germline CDR1 is MNHEY and CDR2 is SVGAGI. This CDR3 is 11 amino acids long. The CDR3 sequence: CASSYSSEQYF. The CDR3 nucleotides are TGTGCCAGCAGTTACTCCAGCGAGCAGTACTTC.

This chain joins TRBV5-4 and TRBJ2-7, with 9 nucleotides matching TRBD1. Germline trimming cut 3 bases from V and 0 bases from J; bases unmatched to any gene: 7. CDR1 SGHNT and CDR2 YYREEE come from the germline V gene (reference sequence). This CDR3 spans 16 amino acids. The CDR3 DNA sequence: TGTGCCAGCAGCTATTACAGGGGGCCAAGCTCCTACGAGCAGTACTTC. Encoded protein: CASSYYRGPSSYEQYF.

J is TRBJ2-5 and V is TRBV7-7; 8 bases fit TRBD1. J was trimmed by 5 bases and V by 5 bases; bases with no gene match: 13. The length of the CDR3 is 16 residues. Per the germline V gene, CDR1 is SSHAT and CDR2 is FNYEAQ (reference sequence). CDR3 sequence (DNA): TGTGCCAGCAGCCAGAGGGGACAGGCGGGCTCCGAGACCCAGTACTTC. Translating it yields CASSQRGQAGSETQYF. The full variable domain, rest sourced from reference TRBV7-7 and TRBJ2-5, is GAGVSQSPRYKVTKRGQDVTLRCDPISSHATLYWYQQALGQGPEFLTYFNYEAQPDKSGLPSDRFSAERPEGSISTLTIQRTEQRDSAMYRCASSQRGQAGSETQYFGPGTRLLVL.